A single sample gave rise to the 25 T cell receptor beta chains below, sequenced in a study of PD-1 blockade in classical Hodgkin lymphoma. The repertoire was sequenced with immunoSEQ multiplex PCR; TCRdb's copy has only in-frame clones and lacks some. Of around 12,000 clones listed, roughly 90% are singletons. All trial patients relapsed after autologous stem cell transplantation. Thawed PBMCs yielded CD4+ T cells through magnetic negative selection. This material consisted of CD4+ T cells from blood, taken at baseline. Receptor source: a human donor with classical Hodgkin lymphoma.

The chain is built from TRBV25-1 and TRBJ2-1, with D unclear. The CDR3 contains 13 residues. The V and J ends lost 4 bases and 7 bases respectively, with 11 bases between them. Germline values: CDR1 MGHDK, CDR2 SYGVNS. The CDR3 protein is CASSVIDMNEQFF. The CDR3 region has the DNA TGTGCCAGCAGTGTAATCGACATGAATGAGCAGTTCTTC.

The rearrangement uses TRBV19 and TRBJ2-1; TRBD2 is a possible D gene (5 bases). V lost 3 bases, J lost 12 bases, and 9 bases lay in between. The CDR3 has 11 amino acids. Germline V gene sequence: CDR1 LNHDA, CDR2 SQIVND (reference sequence). This chain's CDR3 is CASSIRDAQFF. The CDR3 DNA reads TGTGCCAGTAGTATTCGGGATGCGCAGTTCTTC.

This clone has only a few counts. The rearrangement links TRBV6-1 to TRBJ1-1, with TRBD1 matching over 7 bases. CDR3 length: 13 amino acids. The trim removed 4 bases at V and 7 bases at J, leaving 6 bases unmatched. Germline loops: CDR1 MNHNS, CDR2 SASEGT. CDR3: CASSAIRDSEAFF. CDR3 nucleotide sequence: TGTGCCAGCAGTGCGATCCGGGACAGTGAAGCTTTCTTT.

The V and J genes are TRBV2 and TRBJ2-6; D might be TRBD1 or TRBD2, each matching 5 bases. The CDR3 has 17 amino acids. Trimming removed 3 bases from V and 1 base from J, with 13 bases in between. Looked up from germline, CDR1 is SNHLY and CDR2 is FYNNEI. CDR3 sequence reads: CASSDYGAMSGANVLTF. The CDR3, as DNA: TGTGCCAGCAGTGATTACGGGGCTATGTCTGGGGCCAACGTCCTGACTTTC.

This sequence joins TRBV6-5 and TRBJ1-4; D is possibly TRBD1 (6 bases). Germline CDR1 reads MNHEY; CDR2 reads SVGAGI. This CDR3 is built from 15 residues. V was cut by 2 bases and J by 5 bases, with 12 bases left in between. CDR3 DNA sequence: TGTGCCAGCAGTTACGACACAGGGTCAAATGAAAAACTGTTTTTT. Translation gives CASSYDTGSNEKLFF.

The chain couples TRBV18 to TRBJ2-7, with 7 nucleotides matching TRBD1. The CDR3 spans 15 residues. The junction had 4 bases not matched to a gene; V was cut back by 2 bases and J by 0 bases. Germline CDR1 KGHSH, CDR2 LQKENI. CDR3: CASSPTTGFSYEQYF. In DNA, the CDR3 is TGTGCCAGCTCACCAACGACAGGGTTCTCCTACGAGCAGTACTTC. Together with reference TRBV18 and TRBJ2-7, the CDR3 gives the full variable domain: NAGVMQNPRHLVRRRGQEARLRCSPMKGHSHVYWYRQLPEEGLKFMVYLQKENIIDESGMPKERFSAEFPKEGPSILRIQQVVRGDSAAYFCASSPTTGFSYEQYFGPGTRLTVT.

The CDR3 loop is CAIRTGGTYEQYF. The CDR3 nucleotides are TGTGCCATCAGGACAGGGGGCACCTACGAGCAGTACTTC. V and J are TRBV10-3 and TRBJ2-7; 10 bases fit TRBD1. Germline values: CDR1 ENHRY, CDR2 SYGVKD. J gave up 2 bases and V 6 bases, and 1 base lay outside the gene matches. This CDR3 has 13 residues.

The CDR3 sequence is CASSLGVRLSTDTQYF. CDR3 nucleotide sequence: TGTGCCAGCAGCTTGGGCGTGCGACTGAGCACAGATACGCAGTATTTT. The chain has TRBV7-9 and TRBJ2-3; D ambiguous. Germline values: CDR1 SEHNR, CDR2 FQNEAQ (reference sequence). Trimming cost V 3 bases and J 0 bases, with 13 bases left between them. CDR3 size: 16 residues.

V is TRBV6-1 and J is TRBJ2-1, with no clear D. Germline lookup yields CDR1 MNHNS and CDR2 SASEGT. The CDR3 totals 10 residues. Trimming cost V 0 bases and J 9 bases, with 0 bases left between them. The CDR3 is CASSEAEQFF. Here the CDR3 DNA reads TGTGCCAGCAGTGAAGCTGAGCAGTTCTTC.

This rearrangement joins TRBV6-6 to TRBJ2-3; 7 nucleotides align to TRBD2. This CDR3 has 15 residues. V dropped 4 bases and J dropped 2; count of bases not matched to a gene: 6. Germline CDR1 and CDR2: MNHNY and SVGAGI (reference sequence). The CDR3 bases are TGTGCCAGCAGTTTAAGCGCGGGGGTCACAGATACGCAGTATTTT. Its protein product is CASSLSAGVTDTQYF.

The CDR3 region is CASSEGANSYNEQFF. CDR3 sequence (DNA): TGTGCCAGCAGTGAGGGGGCTAACTCCTACAATGAGCAGTTCTTC. This rearrangement joins TRBV2 to TRBJ2-1; D possibly corresponds to TRBD1 (6 bases). The V gene lost 3 bases and the J gene lost 0 bases, with 9 bases spanning the gap. Germline CDR1 SNHLY, CDR2 FYNNEI. CDR3 length: 15 residues.

The rearrangement uses TRBV6-1 and TRBJ2-5, with 9 bases fitting TRBD2. The CDR3 covers 16 residues. The germline V gene has CDR1 MNHNS and CDR2 SASEGT. V dropped 2 bases and J dropped 3; count of bases not matched to a gene: 7. The CDR3 region has the DNA TGTGCCAGCAGTGAAATGCGGCGGGGGGGAAAAGAGACCCAGTACTTC. It encodes CASSEMRRGGKETQYF.

This chain joins TRBV29-1 and TRBJ1-1; D is uncertain. CDR1 SQVTM and CDR2 ANQGSEA come from the germline V gene. The germline V and J ends were trimmed by 3 bases and 12 bases, with 11 bases remaining between them. The CDR3 sequence is 10 residues long. The CDR3, as DNA: TGCAGCGTTGAGAGAGGGTGGACTTTCTTT. Amino acid sequence: CSVERGWTFF.

The rearrangement links TRBV7-9 to TRBJ1-1; TRBD1 might be the D (6 bases). The CDR3 length is 14 residues. Germline V gene data show CDR1 as SEHNR and CDR2 as FQNEAQ (reference sequence). The germline V and J ends were trimmed by 2 bases and 4 bases, with 11 bases remaining between them. The CDR3 protein is CASSLPGEGTEAFF. The CDR3 bases are TGTGCCAGCAGCTTACCAGGGGAGGGCACTGAAGCTTTCTTT.

The chain uses TRBV28 and TRBJ2-5, with 12 bases identical to TRBD2. CDR3 length equals 17 residues. V was clipped by 2 bases and J by 5 bases; unmatched bases: 9. The germline V gene encodes CDR1 MDHEN and CDR2 SYDVKM. CDR3 sequence reads: CASSLQASGRADETQYF. As DNA, the CDR3 is TGTGCCAGCAGTTTACAGGCTAGCGGGAGGGCCGATGAGACCCAGTACTTC.

The chain combines TRBV5-1 with TRBJ2-7, with D uncertain. CDR1 is SGHRS, CDR2 YFSETQ, per germline. The germline V and J ends were trimmed by 0 bases and 4 bases, with 11 bases remaining between them. This CDR3 contains 14 residues. This chain's CDR3 is CASSLEGGKYEQYF. CDR3 coding DNA: TGCGCCAGCAGCTTGGAAGGTGGTAAATACGAGCAGTACTTC.

The chain is built from TRBV28 and TRBJ2-1, with 12 positions matching TRBD2. Germline V gene data show CDR1 as MDHEN and CDR2 as SYDVKM. The J segment lost 1 base and the V segment lost 5 bases, leaving 6 bases of the junction unmatched. The CDR3 extends over 17 amino acids. The CDR3 protein is CASSPPGLAGSYNEQFF. CDR3 bases: TGTGCCAGCAGTCCGCCCGGACTAGCGGGATCCTACAATGAGCAGTTCTTC.

This clone was seen once. J is TRBJ2-7 and V is TRBV21-1; the tabulated D call, TRBD2, remains unverified against the DNA. TRBV21-1 is marked as a pseudogene. This CDR3 has 14 amino acids. The CDR3 here is CASSTRDYYYEQYF. The DNA for the CDR3 is TGTGCCAGCAGCACCCGGGACTATTACTACGAGCAGTACTTC.

This chain links TRBV4-1 with TRBJ2-1; 8 bases fit TRBD2. Germline V gene data show CDR1 as MGHRA and CDR2 as YSYEKL. V was pared by 5 bases and J by 4 bases, with 10 bases of the junction left unmatched. The CDR3 runs 16 residues. The CDR3 is CASSKRTSPTYNEQFF. The DNA of the CDR3 is TGCGCCAGCAGCAAACGGACTAGCCCCACTTACAATGAGCAGTTCTTC.

This rearrangement joins TRBV29-1 to TRBJ2-7; 9 nucleotides match TRBD1. Unmatched junction bases numbered 6, after V lost 5 bases and J lost 4 bases. This CDR3 has 13 amino acids. Germline loops: CDR1 SQVTM, CDR2 ANQGSEA. The CDR3 loop reads CSVLQGAGYEQYF. The CDR3 DNA sequence: TGCAGCGTTCTACAGGGGGCCGGGTACGAGCAGTACTTC.

This chain joins TRBV10-2 and TRBJ2-3; TRBD2 agrees at 8 bases. The germline V gene encodes CDR1 WSHSY and CDR2 SAAADI. The CDR3 is made up of 16 amino acids. J was trimmed by 6 bases and V by 1 base; bases with no gene match: 9. The CDR3 loop reads CASSEWGSGAPDTQYF. CDR3 sequence (DNA): TGCGCCAGCAGTGAGTGGGGTAGCGGGGCCCCGGATACGCAGTATTTT.

CDR3 in DNA: TGTGCCAGCAGCCCCCCCAGCCGGGACGACAATGAGCAGTTCTTC. Protein sequence: CASSPPSRDDNEQFF. The chain has TRBV6-6 and TRBJ2-1; possibly TRBD1 or TRBD2 for D (5 bases each). Germline V CDR1 and CDR2: MNHNY, SVGAGI (reference sequence). The CDR3 length is 15 residues. V lost 6 bases and J 5 bases, leaving 17 bases between the germline ends.

This clone appeared once. The chain links TRBV10-1 to TRBJ2-4, with a weak D call TRBD1 (5 bases). V was pared by 2 bases and J by 16 bases, with 18 bases between. Looked up from germline, CDR1 is WNHNN and CDR2 is SYGVQD (reference sequence). CDR3 length: 13 residues. CDR3 residues: CASSEHSRAAVYF. The CDR3, as DNA: TGCGCCAGCAGTGAGCATTCCAGGGCGGCGGTCTACTTC.

V usage is TRBV5-4 and J usage is TRBJ2-1; possible D gene TRBD1, 6 bases. V was shortened by 5 bases and J by 5 bases, with 20 bases between the two germline ends. The germline V gene encodes CDR1 SGHNT and CDR2 YYREEE (reference sequence). This CDR3 is built from 16 residues. CDR3 region: CASRTGQTVPNNEQFF. The CDR3, as DNA: TGTGCCAGCAGAACTGGACAGACGGTACCAAACAATGAGCAGTTCTTC. Full variable domain (missing parts from reference TRBV5-4 and TRBJ2-1): ETGVTQSPTHLIKTRGQQVTLRCSSQSGHNTVSWYQQALGQGPQFIFQYYREEENGRGNFPPRFSGLQFPNYSSELNVNALELDDSALYLCASRTGQTVPNNEQFFGPGTRLTVL.

The chain combines TRBV7-6 with TRBJ2-5, with D perhaps given as TRBD1 or TRBD2 (5 bases each). Germline CDR1 reads SGHVS; CDR2 reads FNYEAQ. This CDR3 is 15 amino acids long. V was clipped by 1 base and J by 1 base, with 10 bases between them. CDR3 in amino acids: CASSLVSGPQETQYF. CDR3 nucleotides: TGTGCCAGCAGCTTAGTGTCGGGGCCCCAAGAGACCCAGTACTTC. The full variable domain, with the rest looked up from reference TRBV7-6 and TRBJ2-5, is GAGVSQSPRYKVTKRGQDVALRCDPISGHVSLYWYRQALGQGPEFLTYFNYEAQQDKSGLPNDRFSAERPEGSISTLTIQRTEQRDSAMYRCASSLVSGPQETQYFGPGTRLLVL.